Sequencing of this T cell receptor (beta chain) was carried out in a study of Ad26.COV2.S vaccination and SARS-CoV-2 variants listed by TCRdb under 2021. Some background on the complete study: Vaccine-arm donors were drawn from COV1001, a multicentre, randomized, double-blind, placebo-controlled phase I-IIa trial of Ad26.COV2.S in healthy adults. TCRbeta repertoire sequencing was used to assess the specificity and breadth of SARS-CoV-2-reactive T cell receptors after Ad26.COV2.S vaccination. Trial participants were randomized into five groups of five, in which low-dose or high-dose Ad26.COV2.S was given once or twice, or placebo was given on both occasions. Blinding of investigators to trial group allocation was maintained during experiments and outcome assessment. The TCR-sequenced set comprised about 32 samples: some 19 Ad26.COV2.S vaccine recipients, 5 placebo recipients and 8 SARS-CoV-2 convalescent individuals. Ad26.COV2.S was given intramuscularly at 5x10^10 or 1x10^11 viral particles, as a single shot or as two shots 56 days apart. General findings and caveats noted by the study authors: Comparing responses between vaccine doses or regimens was not something the study was powered to do. Higher spike-specific TCR breadth was observed in Ad26.COV2.S recipients than in placebo recipients (P = 0.0014). It was noted by the authors that total T cell responses may have been underestimated by the TCR breadth and depth analyses. Vaccine and placebo recipients had similar non-spike TCR breadth, a finding consistent with the vaccine containing only spike. After vaccination, substantial breadth of spike-specific CD8+ and CD4+ T cell responses was reported.

The sample's treatment or condition label, in plain terms: about 20 received Ad26.COV2.S at low or high dose, single or two shots; several received placebo; per-sample allocation not given. Repertoires of vaccine and placebo recipients were sequenced from samples taken on day 63 after the first injection. Cohort 1b enrolled some 25 adults aged 18-55 years at a single site in Boston, USA, between 29 July and 7 August 2020. Ad26.COV2.S consisted of a replication-incompetent adenovirus type 26 vector by which a prefusion-stabilized SARS-CoV-2 spike protein from the original Wuhan strain was expressed. V gives up 1 base and J gives up 6 bases, and the segment between their germline ends measures 13 bases. The CDR3 starts with the cysteine, ends with the phenylalanine, and has 15 residues. The read is trimmed to its CDR3 DNA, 45 bases read in frame from base 1. CDR1 SEHNR and CDR2 FQNEAQ were looked up in the germline V gene (reference sequence).

The immunoSEQ Assay was the method used to sequence TCRbeta CDR3 regions. After extraction, genomic DNA underwent amplification by bias-controlled multiplex PCR, followed by high-throughput sequencing. Concerning the study's data processing: To quantify the absolute abundance of each unique TCRbeta CDR3 region, sequences were collapsed and filtered. T cell fraction was estimated by normalization of TCRbeta template counts to usable DNA, with usable DNA being measured through amplification of reference genes present in all nucleated cells. Repertoire TCRs were annotated as SARS-CoV-2-specific when V gene, CDR3 amino acid sequence and J gene were exactly matched to a known reactive TCR set. The reference SARS-CoV-2 TCR set came from MIRA and was filtered for enrichment in COVID-19-positive ImmuneCODE repertoires, removing public or cross-reactive TCRs. Drawing on the MIRA antigens, annotated TCRs were analysed further at the level of specific ORF or position within ORF. Breadth was defined as annotated unique rearrangements over total unique productive rearrangements; depth was the summed frequency of those rearrangements. TCR breadth was compared between groups using two-sided Wilcoxon rank-sum tests. TCRdb carries this immuneACCESS record with in-frame sequences only. Its versions omit some clonotypes, under half of them owing to an unresolved V gene in the studies checked, with the rest unexplained. That table furnishes V, J and clone size, whereas the DNA furnished D and trimming. Here the sample has around 450,000 clones; 85% to 90% occur a single time. The top ten clones comprise less than 4.5% of the sample.

Concerning this clone itself: The antigen it binds to is not known. Nothing much larger sits one base from this clone, and base qualities are not available.

The rearrangement combines TRBV7-9 with TRBJ2-4; TRBD2 is a possible D gene, resting on 6 matching bases. The source is a person aged 18 to 65 who received the Ad26.COV2.S COVID-19 vaccine or a placebo. Material: peripheral blood, obtained in a trial of Ad26.COV2.S vaccine versus placebo. The CDR3 corresponds to CASSLGSGGVNIQYF. DNA sequence: TGTGCCAGCAGCTTAGGGTCCGGGGGTGTAAACATTCAGTACTTC.